These T cell receptor beta chains were read from a single sample in a study of T cells in Graves' hyperthyroidism and ophthalmopathy. TCRdb reanalysed the multiplex PCR reads using MiXCR and keeps one entry per CDR3 protein. The table shows approximately 32,000 distinct CDR3 sequences, with about 49% occurring only once. What was sequenced was blood. The receptor source for this set is a woman aged 45-65 years with Graves' hyperthyroidism that later progressed to Graves' ophthalmopathy. Both conserved end residues are part of each CDR3. Fields, in order: J gene, D gene, V gene, clone size, CDR3 DNA, CDR3 protein. The D gene is left open where the match is weak. The listing skips clone size in some rows; elsewhere it reads once, few, many or a size class.

>TRBJ1-6|TRBD1|TRBV20-1|-
TGCAGTGCTAGAGATGCCCAGGGGGCGATTCATCCACCCCTCCACTTT
CSARDAQGAIHPPLHF
>TRBJ1-2|TRBD1|TRBV20-1|medium-sized
TGCAGTGCCACGGACAGGGGATATGGCTACACCTTC
CSATDRGYGYTF
>TRBJ1-2|-|TRBV7-9|medium-sized
TGTGCCAGCAGCTTCGTTTACAACAACTATGGCTACACCTTC
CASSFVYNNYGYTF
>TRBJ1-3|-|TRBV6-5|many
TGTGCCAGCAGTTACTCGACCCTCTCGGGACACTCTGGAAACACCATATATTTT
CASSYSTLSGHSGNTIYF
>TRBJ1-1|-|TRBV28|many
TGTGCCAGCAGTTTATTGGCCCCAATGAACACTGAAGCTTTCTTT
CASSLLAPMNTEAFF
>TRBJ1-2|-|TRBV9|-
TGTGCCAGCAGCGCGCAGGGGAGGGGTCAGGCAGAAGATGGCTACACCTTC
CASSAQGRGQAEDGYTF
>TRBJ2-1|TRBD1|TRBV20-1|-
TGCAGTGCTATAAAGACAGGGGCACTCCGAGATGAGCAGTTCTTC
CSAIKTGALRDEQFF
>TRBJ2-1|TRBD2|TRBV7-3|-
TGTGCCAGCAGCTTACTAGCGGGAGCGAATGAGCAGTTCTTC
CASSLLAGANEQFF
>TRBJ1-1|-|TRBV18|few
TGTGCCAGCTCACCACCGAGTCCCCTTAACACTGAAGCTTTCTTT
CASSPPSPLNTEAFF
>TRBJ1-2|TRBD1|TRBV4-1|-
TGCGCCAGCAGCCCCAGTCAGGGGGCGGGCTACACCTTC
CASSPSQGAGYTF
>TRBJ1-4|-|TRBV7-9|many
TGTGCCAGCAGTTTTTGGGACAATGACGAAAAACTGTTTTTT
CASSFWDNDEKLFF
>TRBJ1-2|TRBD1|TRBV12-3/TRBV12-4|many
TGTGCCAGCAGTTTGACAGGGGGGTTCGATGGCTACACCTTC
CASSLTGGFDGYTF
>TRBJ2-1|-|TRBV7-9|many
TGTGCCAGCAGCTTTGCCGGCGCTGATGAGCAGTTCTTC
CASSFAGADEQFF
>TRBJ1-1|TRBD1|TRBV29-1|-
TGCAGCGGGGGGCGACAGGGAAACGCTGGAGCTTTCTTT
CSGGRQGNAGAFF
>TRBJ2-1|-|TRBV9|-
TGTGCCAGCAGCGGACCGTCAGGGGAGGGCCAGAACAATGAGCAGTTCTTC
CASSGPSGEGQNNEQFF
>TRBJ1-2|-|TRBV7-6|-
TGTGCCAGCAGCTTAAACCCGGACGGGGGCGGCTCTGGAAACACCTTC
CASSLNPDGGGSGNTF
>TRBJ1-6|-|TRBV7-8|-
TGTGCCAGCAGCTTAGCGGGGAGAGGGAAATCACCCCTCCACTTT
CASSLAGRGKSPLHF
>TRBJ2-5|-|TRBV7-6|-
TGTGCCAGCAGCTTGGTGGGAGTGACCCAGTACTTC
CASSLVGVTQYF
>TRBJ1-1|-|TRBV9|once
TGTGCCAGCAGCGGGTCGGAAGCTTTCTTT
CASSGSEAFF
>TRBJ2-1|-|TRBV10-3|-
TGTGCCATCAGTGAAGGGTCCTACAATGAGCAGTTCTTC
CAISEGSYNEQFF
>TRBJ2-2|-|TRBV10-3|many
TGTGCCATCAGTGAGCTGGGCGGGGTCGGCACCGGGGAGCTGTTTTTT
CAISELGGVGTGELFF
>TRBJ1-5|TRBD1|TRBV10-2|medium-sized
TGCGCCAGCCATCGGACAGGGGCCGATCAGCCCCAGCATTTT
CASHRTGADQPQHF
>TRBJ1-2|-|TRBV7-9|-
TGTGCCAGCAGCTTGATGGACAGCGGCTACACCTTC
CASSLMDSGYTF
>TRBJ1-1|-|TRBV20-1|once
TGCAGTGCTAGAGCCCACAGGGTAAGAGAAGCTTTCTTT
CSARAHRVREAFF
>TRBJ1-5|-|TRBV2|medium-sized
TGTGCCAGCAGTGACATGTCAGCTAATCAGCCCCAGCATTTT
CASSDMSANQPQHF
>TRBJ2-5|-|TRBV7-2|-
TGTGCCAGCAGCCCACACCCGCGGATCCAAGAGACCCAGTACTTC
CASSPHPRIQETQYF
>TRBJ1-4|-|TRBV9|many
TGTGCCAGCAGCGTAGACTCAACTAATGAAAAACTGTTTTTT
CASSVDSTNEKLFF
>TRBJ2-7|-|TRBV9|medium-sized
TGTGCCAGCAGCGTAGAGGTGGGCGAGCAGTACTTC
CASSVEVGEQYF
>TRBJ2-7|-|TRBV5-1|many
TGCGCCAGCAGCTTGGAGTTAAGTCGCGAGCAGTACTTC
CASSLELSREQYF
>TRBJ1-5|TRBD1|TRBV20-1|-
TGCAGTGCTAGAGAGTTTCAGGGGGCCCTTAGCAATCAGCCCCAGCATTTT
CSAREFQGALSNQPQHF
>TRBJ1-4|-|TRBV29-1|once
TGCAGCTTGGGCGGGCAGCCAAATGAAAAACTGTTTTTT
CSLGGQPNEKLFF
>TRBJ1-2|-|TRBV5-1|-
TGCGCCAGCAGCTTGGTTGCCGAGAACTACGGCTGCACCTTC
CASSLVAENYGCTF
>TRBJ2-3|TRBD2|TRBV7-3|many
TGTGCCAGCAGCTTACGAACTAGCGGGACCGGTGCAGATACGCAGTATTTT
CASSLRTSGTGADTQYF
>TRBJ1-1|-|TRBV6-4|many
TGTGCCAGCAGTCGGCGGGAACGGACTGAAGCTTTCTTT
CASSRRERTEAFF
>TRBJ1-4|-|TRBV14|many
TGTGCCAGCAGCCAGTTGTTTGCGGGGAGTGAAAAACTGTTTTTT
CASSQLFAGSEKLFF
>TRBJ1-1|-|TRBV6-6|-
TGTGCCAGCACTAGTGGGTTACTGGCTTTCTTT
CASTSGLLAFF
>TRBJ2-1|-|TRBV6-1|many
TGTGCCAGCAGCCGCTTTGAGCAGTTCTTC
CASSRFEQFF
>TRBJ2-6|-|TRBV5-4|many
TGTGCCAGCGGGACCACAGGGTTAAGCTCTGGGGCCAACGTCCTGACTTTC
CASGTTGLSSGANVLTF
>TRBJ1-2|TRBD1|TRBV5-5|many
TGTGCCAGCAGCCTTACAGGGGGCGGAAGCTACACCTTC
CASSLTGGGSYTF
>TRBJ2-7|-|TRBV29-1|large
TGCAGCGTTGTGTCAGTTTTCAGAACCTACGAGCAGTACTTC
CSVVSVFRTYEQYF
>TRBJ1-4|TRBD1|TRBV30|-
TGTGCCTGGAGTGTACGGACAGGACTCTTTGAAAAACTGTTTTTT
CAWSVRTGLFEKLFF
>TRBJ2-5|TRBD1|TRBV5-1|many
TGCGCCAGCAGCCCCGGGACAGTCCAAGAGACCCAGTACTTC
CASSPGTVQETQYF